The sequence of this T cell receptor (beta chain) was determined in a study of shared clonotypes between healthy human individuals (dated by TCRdb to about 2020). Some background on the complete study: Two women and a few men aged 18 to 49 years were included in the cohort. To increase sequencing depth and limit assay-specific biases, different laboratories used diverse techniques to prepare libraries and sequence TCR repertoires. Blood TCR repertoires of five healthy adults were deeply sequenced to estimate repertoire size and the extent of clonotype sharing between individuals. Per donor, leukapheresis produced somewhere between about 0.85 and 9.5 billion PBMCs. For each donor, CD4 naive and CD4 memory were each given three plates, CD8 naive was given two plates, and CD8 memory was given one plate. Paper-wide results and their limitations: Rarefaction of sorted-subset datasets indicated incomplete sequencing despite the large sequencing depth. The small number of donors limited the genetic and exposure-history diversity represented. Estimated clonotype richness was generally larger for naive than for memory subsets. Sampling was limited to blood, and TCR repertoires in tissue likely differ from TCR repertoires in blood. Compared with non-shared clonotypes, the clonotypes found in all four sorted-subset donors had higher generation probabilities. Pairwise subsampling led to the expectation that sequencing depth would affect the degree of clonotype sharing among donors. Sharing across a few donors was observed for roughly 5% of naive CD4, less than 4% of naive CD8, over 2% of memory CD4, and about 0.4% of memory CD8 clonotypes.

Turning to this clone: Its antigen is not yet known. No clone much larger than this one lies a single base away; base qualities are absent. Other DNA sequences of this sample code for an identical CDR3.

The donors were healthy, HIV-negative adults who had no recently reported acute infections or vaccinations. Every donor was a Caucasian adult living in Nashville, Tennessee, USA. CD4+ T cells were enriched by magnetic negative selection, after which naive cells were positively selected on CD45RA and the negative fraction was taken as the memory subset. Blood was obtained by leukapheresis, after which PBMCs were separated by Ficoll-Histopaque density gradient centrifugation and cryopreserved in liquid nitrogen vapor phase. Analytical flow cytometry was used to check the purity and quantity of each magnetically sorted T cell population. From each sorted fraction, genomic DNA was isolated and quantified by UV absorbance on a Nanodrop 2000c. Using the deep immunoSEQ assay, TCR CDR3 regions were amplified from genomic DNA by multiplex PCR. Extracted genomic DNA from each cell subset was distributed evenly across all wells of several immunoSEQ 96-well plates, and each plate was treated as a replicate. For sorted subsets, roughly 200 ng of genomic DNA, equivalent to roughly 33,000 T cell genomes, went into each replicate PCR. Purified libraries were measured with a Qubit 3.0 fluorometer, size-checked on a Bioanalyzer 2100, and measured again with the KAPA Library Quantification kit. Every immunoSEQ 96-well plate was sequenced on a separate single-read 150-cycle Illumina NextSeq 550 flow cell. Turning to the authors' computational methods: Because the immunoSEQ output included only junctional sequences and no quality scores, the filtering could not be the same as the filtering used for full-length reads. Sequences were annotated with PyIR, a Python wrapper for IgBLAST v1.9, using IMGT germline references to assign V/J genes and CDR3. Reads were removed for weak V/J assignments (E-value above 1e-6), missing CDR3, stop codons, out-of-frame junctions, or ambiguous translated residues. V3J clonotypes were defined as sequences sharing an identical inferred V gene, J gene, and CDR3 amino acid sequence. Percentage overlap between repertoires was calculated by dividing the number of shared unique clonotypes by the size of the smaller repertoire. Three approaches were used to assess repertoire richness: RTK rarefaction, the Chao1 estimator, and Recon v2.1 estimates of unobserved clonotypes. Generation probabilities were computed with OLGA for all TCRbeta clonotypes obtained by the gDNA method from a handful of donors. TCRdb retrieved this table from immuneACCESS and kept in-frame rearrangements only. Not all clones are present; in checked studies, unresolved V genes account for under half, and no reason is known for the remainder. D and trimming come from the DNA, and the V and J calls and clone size come from that table. The sample yields about 2 million clones; 85% to 95% were counted once. 0.1% to 0.15% of the sample lies in the top ten.

The sample consisted of naive CD4+ T cells sorted from blood. The cell subset or site label, read with the paper, signifies: CD45RA+ positively selected. This sequence originates from a man aged 18-30 years in good health.

The CDR3 protein: CAWSRQGGQPQHF. The DNA sequence is as follows: TGTGCCTGGAGTAGACAGGGGGGTCAGCCCCAGCATTTT. The V and J segments used are TRBV30 and TRBJ1-5, and TRBD1 matches 9 of the central bases. From its cysteine to its phenylalanine, the CDR3 spans 13 amino acids. Only CDR3 DNA remains: 39 bases, in frame from the first base. Trimming takes 2 bases off V and 6 bases off J; junction bases not matched to a gene: 2. For CDR1 and CDR2, the germline V gene (reference sequence) lists GTSNPN and SVGIG.